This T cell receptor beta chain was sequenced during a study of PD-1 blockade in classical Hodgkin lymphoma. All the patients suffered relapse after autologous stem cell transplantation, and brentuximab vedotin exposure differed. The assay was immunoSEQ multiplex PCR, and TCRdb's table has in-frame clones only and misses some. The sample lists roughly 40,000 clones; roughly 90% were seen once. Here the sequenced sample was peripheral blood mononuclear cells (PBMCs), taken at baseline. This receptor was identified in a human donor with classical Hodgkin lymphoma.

The CDR3 reads CASSAGDRVMWDEQFF. For the CDR3, the DNA is TGCGCCAGCAGCGCCGGCGACAGGGTAATGTGGGATGAGCAGTTCTTC. The V gene is TRBV5-1, the J gene TRBJ2-1; 7 bases align to TRBD1. There are 16 residues in the CDR3. CDR1 is SGHRS and CDR2 is YFSETQ in the germline V gene. Trimming removed 4 bases from V and 8 bases from J; junction bases left unmatched: 15. The whole variable domain, remainder taken from reference TRBV5-1 and TRBJ2-1, is KAGVTQTPRYLIKTRGQQVTLSCSPISGHRSVSWYQQTPGQGLQFLFEYFSETQRNKGNFPGRFSGRQFSNSRSEMNVSTLELGDSALYLCASSAGDRVMWDEQFFGPGTRLTVL.